A single sample gave rise to the 32 T cell receptor beta chains below, sequenced in a study of T cells in Graves' hyperthyroidism and ophthalmopathy. Using RNA transcripts as the source, TCR beta CDR3 regions were amplified. The primer set for the first-round RT-PCR of the TCR CDR3 was HTBI. TCRdb itself ran the multiplex PCR reads through MiXCR, one entry per CDR3 protein. There are about 570,000 distinct CDR3 sequences in the sample; 46% occur only once, and around 19% lies in the top ten. Source material: peripheral blood or thyroid tissue (not recorded which). The receptors derive from an adult woman with Graves' disease, either hyperthyroidism or ophthalmopathy (not recorded which).

This clonotype was found once. This chain joins TRBV20-1 and TRBJ2-7; 9 positions agree with TRBD1. The CDR3 runs 12 residues. The ends lost 3 bases at V and 3 bases at J; junction bases unmatched: 0. The germline gives CDR1 DFQATT, CDR2 SNEGSKA (reference sequence). DNA for the CDR3: TGCAGTGCTAGGACAGGGGGCTACGAGCAGTACTTC. This sequence encodes CSARTGGYEQYF.

This clonotype was recorded a few times. The chain joins TRBV29-1 to TRBJ2-7; TRBD2 aligns across 7 bases. This CDR3 region has 13 residues. Germline loops: CDR1 SQVTM, CDR2 ANQGSEA. V was pared by 4 bases and J by 1 base, with 4 bases of the junction left unmatched. The CDR3 coding sequence is TGCAGCGTTGGGGGCGGGAGATCCTACGAGCAGTACTTC. This sequence encodes CSVGGGRSYEQYF.

A remark on this clonotype: One end of the junction does not line up with germline, which may come from a read error. V is TRBV7-7 and J is TRBJ1-6; D is ambiguous. The germline V gene has CDR1 SSHAT and CDR2 FNYEAQ (reference sequence). There are 13 residues in the CDR3. The CDR3 is CASSLGWNQPLHF. The CDR3 region has the DNA TGTGCTAGCAGCTTAGGGTGGAATCAGCCCCTCCACTTT. Supplemented by reference TRBV7-7 and TRBJ1-6, the full variable domain reads GAGVSQSPRYKVTKRGQDVTLRCDPISSHATLYWYQQALGQGPEFLTYFNYEAQPDKSGLPSDRFSAERPEGSISTLTIQRTEQRDSAMYRCASSLGWNQPLHFGNGTRLTVT.

The rearrangement links TRBV4-3 to TRBJ1-2; D is unresolved. Germline V gene lookup returns CDR1 LGHNA and CDR2 YSLEER. The germline V and J ends were trimmed by 1 base and 8 bases, with 11 bases remaining between them. This CDR3 spans 13 amino acids. The CDR3 DNA reads as TGCGCCAGCAGCCAAGCTCGAGATTGGGGCTACACCTTC. Amino acid sequence: CASSQARDWGYTF.

This clonotype was observed many times. The chain recombines TRBV7-9 with TRBJ1-2; D unclear. Germline lookup yields CDR1 SEHNR and CDR2 FQNEAQ (reference sequence). This CDR3 is 13 amino acids long. V was cut by 6 bases and J by 3 bases, with 11 bases left in between. The CDR3 DNA follows: TGTGCCAGCAGTACACAATTAGACTATGGCTACACCTTC. Its translation is CASSTQLDYGYTF. Complete variable domain (other parts from reference TRBV7-9 and TRBJ1-2): DTGVSQNPRHKITKRGQNVTFRCDPISEHNRLYWYRQTLGQGPEFLTYFQNEAQLEKSRLLSDRFSAERPKGSFSTLEIQRTEQGDSAMYLCASSTQLDYGYTFGSGTRLTVV.

This clonotype occurred many times. CDR3: CASSVGASHFNSPLHF. The CDR3 DNA is TGTGCCAGCAGCGTCGGGGCCAGTCACTTTAATTCACCCCTCCACTTT. The gene calls are TRBV7-2 and TRBJ1-6; possible D gene TRBD1, 5 bases. V lost 5 bases to trimming and J lost 6 bases, with 17 bases between them. The V gene's germline CDR1 is SGHTA and CDR2 FQGNSA. This CDR3 is built from 16 residues.

This clonotype was seen repeatedly, ten times or more. The CDR3 coding sequence is TGTGCCAGTAGACCCTTAACTACGAACGAGCAGTACTTC. Its translation is CASRPLTTNEQYF. This chain joins TRBV19 and TRBJ2-7; D is undetermined. V gave up 6 bases and J gave up 5 bases, with 14 bases separating them. The CDR3 has 13 residues. Germline loops: CDR1 LNHDA, CDR2 SQIVND (reference sequence).

The chain has TRBV20-1 and TRBJ1-2; TRBD1 matches at 8 bases. This CDR3 is built from 12 residues. Germline loops: CDR1 DFQATT, CDR2 SNEGSKA (reference sequence). The junction had 10 bases not matched to a gene; V was cut back by 8 bases and J by 8 bases. CDR3 DNA: TGCAGTCAGCGGACAGGGTTCAGGGGCTACACCTTC. Its protein product is CSQRTGFRGYTF.

In this sample, this clonotype turned up a few times. This may come from a read error, since a much larger clone is one base off. This sequence joins TRBV5-1 and TRBJ2-5, with 10 bases fitting TRBD2. Germline loops: CDR1 SGHRS, CDR2 YFSETQ. The CDR3 is 13 residues long. CDR3 in DNA: TGCGCCAGCAGAAGAGCGGGAGGGGAGACCCAGTGCTTC. It translates to CASRRAGGETQCF.

This clonotype was found many times. V usage is TRBV5-5 and J usage is TRBJ2-7, with D uncertain. CDR1 is SGHKS and CDR2 is YYEKEE in the germline V gene (reference sequence). With 4 bases removed from V and 2 bases from J, the gap between germline ends came to 7 bases. CDR3 length: 12 residues. The CDR3 region is CASSRTPYEQYF. The CDR3 DNA reads as TGTGCCAGCAGCCGAACACCCTACGAGCAGTACTTC.

This clonotype showed up many times. The V call is TRBV5-1, the J call TRBJ1-6; D call uncertain. CDR1 and CDR2 (germline): SGHRS, YFSETQ. The CDR3 is 13 residues long. The V end was cut by 4 bases, the J end by 7 bases, with 9 bases between. CDR3 nucleotide sequence: TGCGCCAGCAGCCAAGAGGGAAATTCACCCCTCCACTTT. It specifies CASSQEGNSPLHF.

This clonotype was observed a handful of times. V is TRBV10-3 and J is TRBJ1-6, with 10 bases fitting TRBD1. Germline lookup yields CDR1 ENHRY and CDR2 SYGVKD. The CDR3 runs to 14 residues. With V trimmed by 5 bases and J by 10 bases, 5 bases remained unmatched. The DNA for the CDR3 is TGTGCCATCAGTTTTGGACAGGGGGACTCACCCCTCCACTTT. It specifies CAISFGQGDSPLHF.

This chain links TRBV4-1 with TRBJ1-5; D uncertain. V gave up 0 bases and J gave up 9 bases, with 9 bases separating them. The CDR3 loop spans 13 amino acids. Germline V lookup: CDR1 MGHRA, CDR2 YSYEKL. DNA for the CDR3: TGCGCCAGCAGCCAAGATTCAAACTTGCCCCAGCATTTT. Protein: CASSQDSNLPQHF.

This clonotype was found many times. The V gene is TRBV15, the J gene TRBJ1-3; D gene uncertain. Germline CDR1 LNHNV, CDR2 YYDKDF (reference sequence). With 4 bases removed from V and 0 bases from J, the gap between germline ends came to 16 bases. This CDR3 comprises 17 residues. The CDR3 is CATSIVRVGCSGNTIYF. For the CDR3, the DNA is TGTGCCACCAGCATCGTAAGGGTCGGGTGCTCTGGAAACACCATATATTTT.

This clonotype was observed a handful of times. The genes are TRBV25-1 and TRBJ1-6, with D perhaps TRBD1 (6 bases). CDR3 size: 14 residues. Trimming stripped 4 bases from V and 7 bases from J, with 11 bases between. Looked up from germline, CDR1 is MGHDK and CDR2 is SYGVNS. CDR3 region: CASSGGQRNSPLHF. The CDR3 bases are TGTGCCAGCAGTGGAGGACAGAGGAATTCACCCCTCCACTTT.

This clonotype was observed at least ten times. V usage is TRBV19 and J usage is TRBJ2-2; no definite D call. The V end lost 4 bases, the J end lost 5 bases, and 17 bases lay between the germline ends. Germline values: CDR1 LNHDA, CDR2 SQIVND (reference sequence). The CDR3 spans 16 residues. CDR3 DNA sequence: TGTGCCAGTAGTACCGGGTTAGCCGGGTTGACCGGGGAGCTGTTTTTT. It specifies CASSTGLAGLTGELFF.

The chain recombines TRBV5-1 with TRBJ2-3, with D possibly matching TRBD2 (6 bases). Germline V gene lookup returns CDR1 SGHRS and CDR2 YFSETQ. The CDR3 contains 14 residues. The V end lost 3 bases, the J end lost 8 bases, and 16 bases lay between the germline ends. The CDR3 spells CASSSSAGSATQYF. CDR3 nucleotides: TGCGCCAGCAGCTCTTCGGCGGGGTCGGCTACGCAGTATTTT. The full variable domain, its missing parts supplied by reference TRBV5-1 and TRBJ2-3, is KAGVTQTPRYLIKTRGQQVTLSCSPISGHRSVSWYQQTPGQGLQFLFEYFSETQRNKGNFPGRFSGRQFSNSRSEMNVSTLELGDSALYLCASSSSAGSATQYFGPGTRLTVL.

This chain links TRBV9 with TRBJ2-5; D unresolved. CDR1 and CDR2 from the germline V gene are SGDLS and YYNGEE. Trimming took 0 bases from V and 0 from J, leaving 9 bases between them. The CDR3 runs to 15 residues. CDR3 sequence reads: CASSVAPSYQETQYF. The CDR3, as DNA: TGTGCCAGCAGCGTAGCCCCTTCGTACCAAGAGACCCAGTACTTC.

This clonotype was recorded at least ten times. The chain carries TRBV2 and TRBJ2-2; no clear D. The CDR3 spans 12 residues. Trimming took off 7 bases at V and 6 bases at J, with 9 bases between the two ends. Germline loops: CDR1 SNHLY, CDR2 FYNNEI. The CDR3 spells CASNGDSGELFF. In DNA form, the CDR3 reads TGTGCCAGCAATGGAGACTCCGGGGAGCTGTTTTTT. Drawing the rest from reference TRBV2 and TRBJ2-2, the complete variable domain is EPEVTQTPSHQVTQMGQEVILRCVPISNHLYFYWYRQILGQKVEFLVSFYNNEISEKSEIFDDQFSVERPDGSNFTLKIRSTKLEDSAMYFCASNGDSGELFFGEGSRLTVL.

The rearrangement uses TRBV3-1 and TRBJ2-3; maybe TRBD2 (5 bases). This CDR3 has 13 amino acids. Germline CDR1 is LGHDT and CDR2 is YNNKEL (reference sequence). Trimming shortened V by 2 bases and J by 5 bases, and 8 bases separated the two germline ends. CDR3 in DNA: TGTGCCAGCAGCCAATGGAGCGGAGATACGCAGTATTTT. Encoded protein: CASSQWSGDTQYF.

The chain carries TRBV5-1 and TRBJ2-5; 9 nucleotides agree with TRBD1. Germline trimming cut 0 bases from V and 7 bases from J; bases unmatched to any gene: 4. Germline CDR1 is SGHRS and CDR2 is YFSETQ. The CDR3 contains 14 residues. The CDR3, as DNA: TGCGCCAGCAGCTTGGCACCGACAGGGGGGACCCAGTACTTC. Translation gives CASSLAPTGGTQYF.

The chain's CDR3 is CASSPGQSTETQYF. The CDR3 DNA follows: TGTGCCAGCAGCCCTGGACAGTCGACGGAGACCCAGTACTTC. The chain recombines TRBV11-2 with TRBJ2-5, with a possible D match to TRBD1 (6 bases). Per the germline V gene, CDR1 is SGHAT and CDR2 is FQNNGV. V lost 5 bases and J 5 bases, leaving 15 bases between the germline ends. CDR3 length: 14 residues.

This chain links TRBV7-3 with TRBJ2-7, with 13 bases lining up with TRBD2. The CDR3 length is 15 residues. The germline V gene has CDR1 SGHTA and CDR2 FQGTGA. With 5 bases clipped from V and 5 bases from J, the junction kept 6 bases outside the gene matches. The CDR3 sequence is CASSQGTSGNDEQYF. The CDR3 nucleotides are TGTGCCAGCAGCCAAGGGACTAGCGGGAATGACGAGCAGTACTTC.

The rearrangement links TRBV7-2 to TRBJ1-2; the D is unclear. The CDR3 runs to 14 residues. Trimming shortened V by 0 bases and J by 4 bases, and 9 bases separated the two germline ends. Germline loops: CDR1 SGHTA, CDR2 FQGNSA. For the CDR3, the DNA is TGTGCCAGCAGCTTAGCCCCGGAGATCTATGGCTACACCTTC. This translates into CASSLAPEIYGYTF.

Note on this clonotype: A read error may produce the germline difference seen at one junction end. Written as DNA, the CDR3 is TGTGCTAGCAGTCAAAGACAGGCGGAAGAAAAACTGTTTTTT. Its protein product is CASSQRQAEEKLFF. V is TRBV7-7 and J is TRBJ1-4; D is perhaps TRBD1 (6 bases). The CDR3 covers 14 residues. Germline CDR1 SSHAT, CDR2 FNYEAQ (reference sequence).

This clonotype was detected many times. This sequence joins TRBV5-4 and TRBJ2-5; TRBD2 matches 14 bases. Germline V CDR1 and CDR2: SGHNT, YYREEE (reference sequence). The CDR3 length is 15 residues. V lost 4 bases to trimming and J lost 5 bases; unmatched junction nucleotides: 4. The CDR3 sequence: CASSAGLAGVETQYF. DNA of the CDR3: TGTGCCAGCAGCGCGGGACTAGCGGGAGTTGAGACCCAGTACTTC. The whole variable domain, filled in from reference TRBV5-4 and TRBJ2-5, reads ETGVTQSPTHLIKTRGQQVTLRCSSQSGHNTVSWYQQALGQGPQFIFQYYREEENGRGNFPPRFSGLQFPNYSSELNVNALELDDSALYLCASSAGLAGVETQYFGPGTRLLVL.

This clonotype was seen repeatedly, ten times or more. V usage is TRBV12-3 or TRBV12-4 and J usage is TRBJ1-5; 7 nucleotides match TRBD1. This CDR3 region has 12 residues. After removal of 3 bases from V and 11 bases from J, the junction contained 4 bases not matched to a gene. The CDR3 DNA sequence: TGTGCCAGCAGTTTGACAGGGACGACCCAGCATTTT. Residues: CASSLTGTTQHF.

This clonotype occurred many times. The V call is TRBV5-1, the J call TRBJ1-1; TRBD1 is a possible D gene (5 bases). Germline CDR1 reads SGHRS; CDR2 reads YFSETQ. V lost 0 bases and J lost 11, with 14 bases in between. This CDR3 comprises 13 residues. The CDR3 region is CASSLVPTGEAFF. The DNA of the CDR3 is TGCGCCAGCAGCTTGGTCCCCACGGGGGAGGCTTTCTTT.

J is TRBJ2-7 and V is TRBV14, with 9 nucleotides matching TRBD2. The V segment lost 1 base and the J segment 4 bases; nucleotides outside the gene matches: 5. The CDR3 runs 15 residues. Germline CDR1 SGHDN, CDR2 FVKESK. CDR3 DNA sequence: TGTGCCAGCAGCCAAGGGGGACTAGCAGAGTACGAGCAGTACTTC. This sequence encodes CASSQGGLAEYEQYF.

The V gene is TRBV25-1, the J gene TRBJ2-7, with 12 nucleotides matching TRBD2. The germline gives CDR1 MGHDK, CDR2 SYGVNS. The length of the CDR3 is 16 residues. The V segment lost 8 bases and the J segment 3 bases; nucleotides outside the gene matches: 11. Here the CDR3 DNA reads TGTGCCAGCGTAAGTAGGACTAGCGGGAACTACTACGAGCAGTACTTC. This codes for CASVSRTSGNYYEQYF.

This chain uses TRBV7-9 with TRBJ1-6; the match to TRBD1 covers 9 bases. The V gene end was trimmed by 5 bases and the J gene end by 8 bases; junction bases not matched to a gene: 7. This CDR3 region has 15 residues. Per the germline V gene, CDR1 is SEHNR and CDR2 is FQNEAQ (reference sequence). Here the CDR3 reads CASSRRDREDSPLHF. CDR3 DNA sequence: TGTGCCAGCAGCAGAAGGGACAGGGAGGATTCACCCCTCCACTTT.

The table lists this clonotype with many counts. The V gene is TRBV20-1, the J gene TRBJ1-6; the match to TRBD1 covers 11 bases. V trimming: 5 bases; J trimming: 3 bases; junction bases outside the gene matches: 12. CDR3 length equals 18 residues. Germline V gene sequence: CDR1 DFQATT, CDR2 SNEGSKA (reference sequence). CDR3 protein: CSAGTGGPTGFYNSPLHF. The CDR3 DNA reads TGCAGTGCTGGGACAGGGGGGCCTACGGGATTCTATAATTCACCCCTCCACTTT.